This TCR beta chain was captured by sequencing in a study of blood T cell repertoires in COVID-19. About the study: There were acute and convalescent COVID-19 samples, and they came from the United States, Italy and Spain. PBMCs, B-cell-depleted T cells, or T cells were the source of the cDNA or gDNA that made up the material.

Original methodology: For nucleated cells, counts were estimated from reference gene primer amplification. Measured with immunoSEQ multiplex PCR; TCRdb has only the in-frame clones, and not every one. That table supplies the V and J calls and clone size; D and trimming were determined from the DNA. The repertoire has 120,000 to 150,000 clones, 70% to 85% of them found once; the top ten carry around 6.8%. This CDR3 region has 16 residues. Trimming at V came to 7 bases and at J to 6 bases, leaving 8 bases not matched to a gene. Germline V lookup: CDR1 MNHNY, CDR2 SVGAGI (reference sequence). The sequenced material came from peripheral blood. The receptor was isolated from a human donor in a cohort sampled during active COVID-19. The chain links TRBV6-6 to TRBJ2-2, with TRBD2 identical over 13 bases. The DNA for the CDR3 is TGTGCCAGCACCCCTACTAGCGGGGGGGCCCCCGGGGAGCTGTTTTTT. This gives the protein CASTPTSGGAPGELFF.